This entry concerns a single T cell receptor beta chain. One entry per CDR3 protein results from TCRdb running MiXCR on the 5' RACE reads. The sample gives roughly 90,000 distinct CDR3 sequences, roughly 15% of which show up once; about 0.58% is in the top ten. The germline CDR1 and CDR2 sequences are SGHRS and YFSETQ. The V and J ends lost 5 bases and 5 bases, in that order; junction bases with no gene match: 7. The CDR3 loop spans 15 amino acids. The data are from a study of early T cells in non-severe SARS-CoV-2 infection. This sequence was found in an adult who was a healthcare worker with PCR-confirmed SARS-CoV-2 infection or an uninfected control (not recorded which). The sample consisted of whole blood. The chain carries TRBV5-1 and TRBJ1-6; TRBD1 matches 7 bases. The CDR3 loop reads CASRPNRGDNSPLHF. In DNA, the CDR3 is TGCGCCAGCAGGCCCAACAGGGGAGATAATTCACCCCTCCACTTT. Drawing the rest from reference TRBV5-1 and TRBJ1-6, the complete variable domain is KAGVTQTPRYLIKTRGQQVTLSCSPISGHRSVSWYQQTPGQGLQFLFEYFSETQRNKGNFPGRFSGRQFSNSRSEMNVSTLELGDSALYLCASRPNRGDNSPLHFGNGTRLTVT.